The TCR beta chain under discussion was sequenced for a study of CD8 T cells in ankylosing spondylitis. Germline V lookup: CDR1 SEHNR, CDR2 FQNEAQ (reference sequence). V was shortened by 2 bases and J by 4 bases, with 17 bases between the two germline ends. This CDR3 has 17 residues. TCRdb reprocessed the 5' RACE reads via MiXCR and lists one record per CDR3 protein. In the table there are 180,000 or so distinct CDR3 sequences, 9.5% to 13% of which are singletons. This receptor was taken from a male donor with ankylosing spondylitis or in good health (not recorded which). Sequences were obtained from blood, either unsorted or a sorted T cell fraction (not recorded which). The chain combines TRBV7-9 with TRBJ2-2; D may be TRBD1 or TRBD2 (5 bases each). The CDR3 protein is CASSLTSRDLATGELFF. In DNA, the CDR3 is TGTGCCAGCAGCTTAACGTCCCGGGACCTTGCCACCGGGGAGCTGTTTTTT.